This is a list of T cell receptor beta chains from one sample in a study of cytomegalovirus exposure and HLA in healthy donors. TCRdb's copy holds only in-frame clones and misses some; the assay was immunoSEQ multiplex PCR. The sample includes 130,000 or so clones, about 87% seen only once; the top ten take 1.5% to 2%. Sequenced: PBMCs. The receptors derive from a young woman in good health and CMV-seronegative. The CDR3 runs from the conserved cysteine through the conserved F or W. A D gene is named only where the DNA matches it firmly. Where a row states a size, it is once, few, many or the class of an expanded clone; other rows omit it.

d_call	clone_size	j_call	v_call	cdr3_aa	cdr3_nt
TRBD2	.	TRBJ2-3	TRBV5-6	CASSLVGGADTQYF	TGTGCCAGCAGCTTGGTCGGGGGGGCAGATACGCAGTATTTT
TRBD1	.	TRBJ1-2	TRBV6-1	CASSDGQGYYGYTF	TGTGCCAGCAGTGATGGACAGGGGTACTATGGCTACACCTTC
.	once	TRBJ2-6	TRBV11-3	CASSFDSSGANVLTF	TGTGCCAGCAGCTTCGACAGCTCTGGGGCCAACGTCCTGACTTTC
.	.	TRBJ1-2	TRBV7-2	CASSSPLQGPLGYTF	TGTGCCAGCAGCTCCCCTTTACAGGGACCTCTTGGCTACACCTTC
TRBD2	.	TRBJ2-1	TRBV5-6	CASSSPTSGRAFF	TGTGCCAGCAGCTCCCCGACTAGCGGGAGGGCCTTCTTC
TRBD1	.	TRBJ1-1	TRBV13	CASSSSDRGRYTEAFF	TGTGCCAGCAGCTCCTCGGACAGGGGGCGGTACACTGAAGCTTTCTTT
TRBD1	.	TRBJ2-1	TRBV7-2	CASSRGDRGDNEQFF	TGTGCCAGCAGCAGAGGGGACAGGGGGGACAATGAGCAGTTCTTC
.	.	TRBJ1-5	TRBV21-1	CASSKRFGSGGNQPQHF	TGTGCCAGCAGCAAAAGATTTGGGTCAGGGGGCAATCAGCCCCAGCATTTT
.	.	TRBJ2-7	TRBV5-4	CASAVQGAYEQYF	TGTGCCAGCGCCGTTCAGGGTGCCTACGAGCAGTACTTC
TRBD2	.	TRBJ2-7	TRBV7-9	CASSQGGGLAGIDF	TGTGCCAGCAGCCAAGGGGGGGGTCTAGCGGGGATCGACTTC
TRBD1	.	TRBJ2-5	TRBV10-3	CATSGGETQYF	TGTGCCACCTCAGGGGGTGAGACCCAGTACTTC
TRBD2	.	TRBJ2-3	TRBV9	CASSVDLAGTASTDTQYF	TGTGCCAGCAGCGTAGACCTAGCGGGGACCGCTAGCACAGATACGCAGTATTTT
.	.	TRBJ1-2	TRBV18	CASSPGGEGYTF	TGTGCCAGCTCACCAGGGGGCGAGGGCTACACCTTC
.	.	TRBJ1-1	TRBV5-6	CASSLWSRGNTEAFF	TGTGCCAGCAGCTTGTGGTCCAGGGGGAACACTGAAGCTTTCTTT
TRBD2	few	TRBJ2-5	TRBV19	CASSISAGGLGETQYF	TGTGCCAGTAGTATATCTGCGGGAGGACTTGGGGAGACCCAGTACTTC
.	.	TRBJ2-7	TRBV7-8	CASSLVGYEQYF	TGTGCCAGCAGCTTAGTCGGCTACGAGCAGTACTTC
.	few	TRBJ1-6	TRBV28	CASSPPGGSPLHF	TGTGCCAGCAGCCCACCGGGGGGTTCACCCCTCCACTTT
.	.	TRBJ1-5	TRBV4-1	CASSQDRPGQPQHF	TGCGCCAGCAGCCAAGATCGACCGGGGCAGCCCCAGCATTTT
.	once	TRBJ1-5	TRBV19	CASNMVITGPYNQPQHF	TGTGCCAGTAATATGGTCATAACAGGGCCCTACAATCAGCCCCAGCATTTT
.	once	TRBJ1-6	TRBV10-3	CAISATDYNSPLHF	TGTGCCATCAGTGCCACAGATTATAATTCACCCCTCCACTTT
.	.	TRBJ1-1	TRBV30	CAWAAAGRQMNTEAFF	TGTGCCTGGGCTGCAGCTGGTAGACAGATGAACACTGAAGCTTTCTTT
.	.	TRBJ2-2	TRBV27	CASRIGHPSTGELFF	TGTGCCAGCAGGATAGGACACCCAAGTACCGGGGAGCTGTTTTTT
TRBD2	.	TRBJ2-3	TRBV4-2	CASSQGLATDTQYF	TGTGCCAGCAGCCAAGGACTAGCAACAGATACGCAGTATTTT
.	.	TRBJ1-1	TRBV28	CASSFSVGMNTEAFF	TGTGCCAGCAGTTTTTCAGTGGGCATGAACACTGAAGCTTTCTTT
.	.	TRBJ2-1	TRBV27	CASSPGYYNEQFF	TGTGCCAGCTCGCCGGGGTACTACAATGAGCAGTTCTTC
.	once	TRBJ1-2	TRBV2	CASSEGRGRNYGYTF	TGTGCCAGCAGTGAGGGCCGGGGTAGAAACTATGGCTACACCTTC
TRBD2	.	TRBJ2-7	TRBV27	CASSLGSGAYEQYF	TGTGCCAGCAGTCTAGGTAGCGGGGCCTACGAGCAGTACTTC
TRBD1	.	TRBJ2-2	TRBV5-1	CASSLRGQGAGELFF	TGCGCCAGCAGCCTCCGAGGACAGGGGGCCGGGGAGCTGTTTTTT
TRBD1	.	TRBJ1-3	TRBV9	CASSGGQVDGNTIYF	TGTGCCAGCAGCGGCGGACAGGTAGATGGAAACACCATATATTTT
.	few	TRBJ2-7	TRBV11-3	CASSLDRQGSPYF	TGTGCCAGCAGCTTAGATCGGCAGGGATCCCCGTACTTC
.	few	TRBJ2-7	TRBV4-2	CASSQGESSYEQYF	TGTGCCAGCAGCCAAGGGGAGAGCTCCTACGAGCAGTACTTC
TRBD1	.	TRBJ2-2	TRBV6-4	CASRPGTGNTGELFF	TGTGCCAGCAGGCCTGGGACAGGCAACACCGGGGAGCTGTTTTTT
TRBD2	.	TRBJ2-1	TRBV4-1	CASSLGLAGRYNEQFF	TGCGCCAGCAGCCTGGGACTAGCGGGGCGATACAATGAGCAGTTCTTC
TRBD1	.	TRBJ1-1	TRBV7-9	CASSLVGTGNSAFF	TGTGCCAGCAGCTTAGTTGGGACAGGGAATTCAGCTTTCTTT
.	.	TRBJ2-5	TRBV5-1	CASSLAGETQYF	TGCGCCAGCAGCTTGGCCGGGGAGACCCAGTACTTC
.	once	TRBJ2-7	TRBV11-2	CASSPPGYEQYF	TGTGCCAGCAGCCCCCCCGGGTACGAGCAGTACTTC
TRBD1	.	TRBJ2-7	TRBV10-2	CASSESGQGARKQYF	TGCGCCAGCAGTGAGTCAGGCCAGGGGGCGCGCAAGCAGTACTTC
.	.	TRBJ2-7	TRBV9	CASSVAGGRNDEQYF	TGTGCCAGCAGCGTAGCTGGGGGCCGTAACGACGAGCAGTACTTC
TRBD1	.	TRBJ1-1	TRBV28	CASSSHGTGETEAFF	TGTGCCAGCAGTTCCCACGGGACAGGGGAAACTGAAGCTTTCTTT
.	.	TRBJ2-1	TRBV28	CASSLGPRDEQFF	TGTGCCAGCAGTTTAGGCCCCCGGGATGAGCAGTTCTTC
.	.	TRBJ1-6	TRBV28	CASSSRTAYSYNSPLHF	TGTGCCAGCAGTTCGCGGACAGCCTACTCCTATAATTCACCCCTCCACTTT
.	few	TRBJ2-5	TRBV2	CASSERGVTQYF	TGTGCCAGCAGTGAAAGGGGCGTGACCCAGTACTTC
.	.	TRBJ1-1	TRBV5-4	CASSAGRINTEAFF	TGTGCCAGCAGCGCGGGACGGATAAACACTGAAGCTTTCTTT
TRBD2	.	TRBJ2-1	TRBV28	CASGTSGIAWQFF	TGTGCCAGCGGGACTAGCGGGATCGCTTGGCAGTTCTTC
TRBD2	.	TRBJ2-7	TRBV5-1	CASSLDLAGREQYF	TGCGCCAGCAGCTTGGACCTAGCGGGGAGAGAGCAGTACTTC
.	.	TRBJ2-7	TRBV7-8	CASSLDKEAAYEQYF	TGTGCCAGCAGCTTAGATAAAGAAGCGGCCTACGAGCAGTACTTC
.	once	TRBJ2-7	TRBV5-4	CASRLDRWAYEQYF	TGTGCCAGCAGACTCGACAGGTGGGCCTACGAGCAGTACTTC
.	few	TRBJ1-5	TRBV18	CASSPGGAQPQHF	TGTGCCAGCTCACCGGGAGGAGCTCAGCCCCAGCATTTT
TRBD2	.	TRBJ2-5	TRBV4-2	CASSQGTSGLQETQYF	TGTGCCAGCAGCCAAGGGACTAGCGGGCTCCAGGAGACCCAGTACTTC
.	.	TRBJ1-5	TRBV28	CASSFLSRLNTQPQHF	TGTGCCAGCAGTTTTTTATCAAGACTTAATACTCAGCCCCAGCATTTT
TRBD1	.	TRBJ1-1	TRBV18	CASSPGQGAGTEAFF	TGTGCCAGCTCACCTGGGCAGGGGGCGGGAACTGAAGCTTTCTTT
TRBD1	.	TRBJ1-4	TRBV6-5	CASSYEAGGGEKLFF	TGTGCCAGCAGTTACGAGGCAGGGGGCGGTGAAAAACTGTTTTTT